This is a list of T cell receptor beta chains from one sample in a study of OX40 agonist ivuxolimab in advanced cancers. TCRdb keeps only in-frame clones here, not all; method: immunoSEQ multiplex PCR. The sample shows 83,000 or so clones, approximately 79% of them seen only once. Source: CD4+ or CD8+ T cells sorted from blood, taken in a trial of the OX40 agonist ivuxolimab. All receptors derive from an adult with an advanced solid tumor such as melanoma, head and neck, liver or kidney cancer. CDR3s include the opening cysteine and the closing phenylalanine or tryptophan. Expanded clones get a size class; other rows say once, few or many, or leave the size out.

abundance | v_gene | CDR3aa
- | TRBV6-5 | CASSSSRETQYF
- | TRBV19 | CASRFGQGGEQFF
- | TRBV18 | CASSPYGEDEKLFF
- | TRBV7-3 | CASSVNSYNSPLHF
- | TRBV4-3 | CASSPQLAGAGNEQFF
- | TRBV6-1 | CASSLGDTQYF
few | TRBV28 | CASSSPGGSSYEQYF
- | TRBV6-1 | CASSRGLEINIQYF
once | TRBV28 | CASSSGSGQRTDTQYF
- | TRBV7-2 | CASSSRTGTETQYF
- | TRBV19 | CASSRNRDYEQYF
- | TRBV6-1 | CASSEGAVYGYTF
- | TRBV28 | CASSPPQRGQPQHF
- | TRBV18 | CASSPRATGSYEQYF
- | TRBV7-2 | CASSPRRTSSTDTQYF
- | TRBV11-2 | CASSPGEEQYF